Shown below are 5 T cell receptor beta chains from a single sample sequenced in a study of OX40 agonist ivuxolimab in advanced cancers. Receptors were amplified or captured by the immunoSEQ multiplex PCR assay. As stored in TCRdb, this immuneACCESS dataset retains in-frame rearrangements with V and J assigned. A fraction of the clones does not appear; measured against another copy, unresolved V genes explain less than half of the discrepancy, and the remainder lacks a known reason. The sample yields some 97,000 clones; nearly 90% were counted once. The top ten hold more than 0.15% of the sample. The input for sequencing was CD4+ or CD8+ T cells sorted from blood, taken in a trial of the OX40 agonist ivuxolimab. The receptors shown here come from an adult with an advanced solid tumor such as melanoma, head and neck, liver or kidney cancer.

The V and J genes are TRBV29-1 and TRBJ1-1; D ambiguous. There are 11 residues in the CDR3. Trimming removed 4 bases at V and 10 bases at J, with 13 bases between. Germline lookup yields CDR1 SQVTM and CDR2 ANQGSEA. CDR3 bases: TGCAGCGTTGTTGATGGCCCACGAGCTTTCTTT. The encoded protein is CSVVDGPRAFF.

The chain uses TRBV27 and TRBJ2-5, with D perhaps being TRBD1 or TRBD2 (5 bases each). Trimming removed 7 bases from V and 1 base from J, with 13 bases in between. CDR1 and CDR2 from the germline V gene are MNHEY and SMNVEV (reference sequence). The length of the CDR3 is 14 residues. CDR3: CASKAWDVQETQYF. The CDR3 nucleotides read TGTGCCAGCAAAGCCTGGGACGTCCAAGAGACCCAGTACTTC.

To note about this clone: Germline is not matched at one junction end, which may reflect a read error. This chain joins TRBV11-2 and TRBJ2-7, with 8 bases that match TRBD2. CDR3 length equals 12 residues. Looked up from germline, CDR1 is SGHAT and CDR2 is FQNNGV. The CDR3 reads CASSSPRAGEFF. CDR3 coding DNA: TGTGCCAGCAGCTCCCCTCGAGCGGGGGAATTCTTC.

The V and J genes are TRBV19 and TRBJ1-1; D remains unclear. The CDR3 runs to 14 residues. Germline V gene data show CDR1 as LNHDA and CDR2 as SQIVND (reference sequence). The V end was cut by 6 bases, the J end by 0 bases, with 11 bases between. CDR3 nucleotides: TGTGCCAGTAGCCGGGGTCTAGTGAACACTGAAGCTTTCTTT. Its translation: CASSRGLVNTEAFF.

The rearrangement uses TRBV28 and TRBJ1-5; D gene ambiguous. The germline V and J ends were trimmed by 1 base and 4 bases, with 8 bases remaining between them. Germline V gene sequence: CDR1 MDHEN, CDR2 SYDVKM. This CDR3 comprises 14 residues. CDR3 in amino acids: CASSLLQPNQPQHF. For the CDR3, the DNA is TGTGCCAGCAGTTTATTGCAGCCTAATCAGCCCCAGCATTTT.